A selection of T cell receptor beta chains follows, all from one sample in a study of cytomegalovirus exposure and HLA in healthy donors. Sequencing was performed with immunoSEQ multiplex PCR; in TCRdb, only in-frame clones are kept and a portion is missing. The table shows some 150,000 clones, with about 80% occurring only once. The sample was PBMCs. These receptor sequences come from a woman aged 40 to 50 in good health and CMV-seronegative. CDR3s include the opening cysteine and the closing phenylalanine or tryptophan. A D gene is named only where the DNA matches it firmly. Rows may omit the clone size; those that give it use once, few, many or a size class.

v_gene	d_gene	abundance	j_gene	CDR3nt	CDR3aa
TRBV7-8	NA	NA	TRBJ2-7	TGTGCCAGCAGCTTATGGCAGGGCACCTACGAGCAGTACTTC	CASSLWQGTYEQYF
TRBV6-5	NA	NA	TRBJ2-1	TGTGCCAGCAGTCAGACTCCTAGCGAGCAGTTCTTC	CASSQTPSEQFF
TRBV27	TRBD2	NA	TRBJ2-7	TGTGCCAGCAGTCCGGGACTAGCGGGAACCTACGGGCAGTACTTC	CASSPGLAGTYGQYF
TRBV7-6	NA	NA	TRBJ2-7	TGTGCCAGCAGCCCGCCCAACTTCCTCTACGAGCAGTACTTC	CASSPPNFLYEQYF
TRBV15	NA	once	TRBJ2-3	TGTGCCACCAGCAGAGTTGGCGGAGCCACAGATACGCAGTATTTT	CATSRVGGATDTQYF
TRBV21-1	NA	NA	TRBJ1-1	TGTGCCAGCGGACGAATGTGGACAGGGTCGGGCACTGAAGCTTTCTTT	CASGRMWTGSGTEAFF
TRBV4-3	TRBD1	once	TRBJ1-1	TGCGCCAGCAGCCAAGGGAGGACAGGGTGGAACACTGAAGCTTTCTTT	CASSQGRTGWNTEAFF
TRBV7-2	NA	NA	TRBJ2-3	TGTGCCAGCAGCTTGGAGGGTGACACAGATACGCAGTATTTT	CASSLEGDTDTQYF
TRBV7-2	TRBD1	NA	TRBJ1-2	TGTGCCAGCAGCCCGCAAAGGACAGGGGGCCCTTCTAACTATGGCTACACCTTC	CASSPQRTGGPSNYGYTF
TRBV18	TRBD1	once	TRBJ2-1	TGTGCCAGCTCACCAAACACAGGGGATGACTCCTACAATGAGCAGTTCTTC	CASSPNTGDDSYNEQFF
TRBV11-1	TRBD1	NA	TRBJ1-2	TGTGCCAGCAGCATAGACAGGGATTCCTATGGCTACACCTTC	CASSIDRDSYGYTF
TRBV7-2	NA	few	TRBJ1-2	TGTGCCAGCAGCCACCCACGCGGGGAAAGCTACACCTTC	CASSHPRGESYTF
TRBV6-5	NA	NA	TRBJ1-1	TGTGCCAGCACCATAGCCCCCCAGATTGAAGCTTTCTTT	CASTIAPQIEAFF
TRBV30	TRBD1	few	TRBJ1-1	TGTGCCTCGACAGGGCCCTGGAGGACTGAAGCTTTCTTT	CASTGPWRTEAFF
TRBV28	NA	NA	TRBJ1-1	TGTGCCAGCAGTTTTAGGACAGCGAACACTGAAGCTTTCTTT	CASSFRTANTEAFF
TRBV10-3	NA	NA	TRBJ2-1	TGTGCCATCAGTGAGTCTGCGAGCTCCTACAATGAGCAGTTCTTC	CAISESASSYNEQFF
TRBV10-3	TRBD2	NA	TRBJ2-2	TGCGCCGCCTCGCCTAGCGGGAGGATCTCCGGGGAGCTGTTTTTT	CAASPSGRISGELFF
TRBV7-3	TRBD2	NA	TRBJ2-1	TGTGCCAGCAGCCCTCTAGCGGGAGCGCCACGATACAATGAGCAGTTCTTC	CASSPLAGAPRYNEQFF
TRBV28	TRBD2	NA	TRBJ2-3	TGTGCCAGCAGTTTTTATTCCGGGAGGGGGACAGATACGCAGTATTTT	CASSFYSGRGTDTQYF
TRBV7-9	NA	NA	TRBJ1-5	TGTGCCAGCAGCCCAGCCGGTAACGGGGAGCCCCAGCATTTT	CASSPAGNGEPQHF
TRBV28	NA	NA	TRBJ1-4	TGTGCCAGCAGTTTACCGTCAACTAATGAAAAACTGTTTTTT	CASSLPSTNEKLFF
TRBV5-1	TRBD2	NA	TRBJ2-1	TGCGCCAGCAGCTCATCGGGGCTAGCGGTCGATGAGCAGTTCTTC	CASSSSGLAVDEQFF
TRBV15	NA	NA	TRBJ2-5	TGTGCCACCAACCCAGGGTCCCCAGAGACCCAGTACTTC	CATNPGSPETQYF
TRBV6-5	NA	few	TRBJ1-4	TGTGCCAGCAGTTCAGCCGGGGGAAATGAAAAACTGTTTTTT	CASSSAGGNEKLFF
TRBV5-4	NA	NA	TRBJ1-1	TGTGCCAGCAGCTTGATGCCGCGGGAAGCTTTCTTT	CASSLMPREAFF
TRBV5-1	NA	NA	TRBJ2-7	TGCGCCAGCAGCGGAACGCCTGACAGGCTCTACGAGCAGTACTTC	CASSGTPDRLYEQYF
TRBV5-1	TRBD2	NA	TRBJ2-5	TGCGCCAGCAGCCTCTTAGCGGGAGGGGAGGAGACCCAGTACTTC	CASSLLAGGEETQYF
TRBV23-1	NA	NA	TRBJ2-7	TGCGCTTCTAGGGCGGGACAGATATACGAGCAGTACTTC	CASRAGQIYEQYF
TRBV27	TRBD2	once	TRBJ2-7	TGTGCCAGCAGTTTTCTAGCGGGAGACGAGCAGTACTTC	CASSFLAGDEQYF
TRBV14	NA	NA	TRBJ2-2	TGTGCCAGCAGCCAGGGCGGGCTAGCCCCGAATCCATTATCACCCATCACCGGGGAGCTGTTTTTT	CASSQGGLAPNPLSPITGELFF
TRBV7-2	NA	NA	TRBJ1-2	TGTGCCAGCAGCTTAAAGTCGCCAGGGTCTAACTATGGCTACACCTTC	CASSLKSPGSNYGYTF
TRBV7-8	TRBD2	NA	TRBJ2-6	TGTGCCAGCAGCTCTCTGACTAGCGCCCACCCCGCTGGGGCCAACGTCCTGACTTTC	CASSSLTSAHPAGANVLTF
TRBV7-6	TRBD2	NA	TRBJ2-3	TGTGCCAGCAGCTTAGAGCCGGCGGGACTAGCGGGTTATAATACGCAGTATTTT	CASSLEPAGLAGYNTQYF
TRBV19	NA	NA	TRBJ1-1	TGTGCCAGTAATCGGGACACTGAAGCTTTCTTT	CASNRDTEAFF
TRBV5-1	TRBD2	NA	TRBJ2-3	TGCGCCAGCAGCTCCCTGGGTGCGGGAGGGCCTGGGGATACGCAGTATTTT	CASSSLGAGGPGDTQYF
TRBV6-5	NA	NA	TRBJ1-2	TGTGCCAGCAGTCGCGACAGGAGTTCTAACTATGGCTACACCTTC	CASSRDRSSNYGYTF
TRBV2	TRBD2	NA	TRBJ2-5	TGTGCCAGCAGTGATTTCGTGTTAGCGGGAGGGTGGGGAGAGACCCAGTACTTC	CASSDFVLAGGWGETQYF
TRBV5-6	TRBD1	NA	TRBJ2-5	TGTGCCAGCACCGGACAGGTCGGGGAGACCCAGTACTTC	CASTGQVGETQYF
TRBV18	NA	few	TRBJ2-7	TGTGCCAGCTCACCCTGGCGGGAAGCAAACGAGCAGTACTTC	CASSPWREANEQYF
TRBV11-1	TRBD2	NA	TRBJ2-3	TGTGCCAGCAGCTTACGACTAGCGGGCACAGATACGCAGTATTTT	CASSLRLAGTDTQYF
TRBV10-3	TRBD1	NA	TRBJ1-5	TGTGCCATCAGCTCCGGGACAGGACTATATAGCAATCAGCCCCAGCATTTT	CAISSGTGLYSNQPQHF
TRBV28	NA	NA	TRBJ2-1	TGTGCCAGCAGTTTACTCAATGAGCAGTTCTTC	CASSLLNEQFF
TRBV7-2	NA	NA	TRBJ1-5	TGTGCCAGCAGCCGCGGACAGTTTTATAGCAATCAGCCCCAGCATTTT	CASSRGQFYSNQPQHF
TRBV27	TRBD1	NA	TRBJ2-1	TGTGCCAGCAGCCGAGGGACAGGGAACCTATACAATGAGCAGTTCTTC	CASSRGTGNLYNEQFF
TRBV19	NA	NA	TRBJ2-7	TGTGCCAGCCGATTTAGAATCGGCTCCTACGAGCAGTACTTC	CASRFRIGSYEQYF
TRBV27	NA	NA	TRBJ2-6	TGTGCCAGCAGTTGGACGGGAACCTCTGGGGCCAACGTCCTGACTTTC	CASSWTGTSGANVLTF
TRBV11-3	TRBD1	NA	TRBJ2-2	TGTGCCAGCAGCTTAGGATACAGGGGGCTTGACACCGGGGAGCTGTTTTTT	CASSLGYRGLDTGELFF
TRBV28	NA	NA	TRBJ2-7	TGTGCCAGCAGTCAGGGGACATTCAGCTCCTACGAGCAGTACTTC	CASSQGTFSSYEQYF
TRBV6-5	TRBD2	NA	TRBJ2-1	TGTGCCAGCAGTCGACTAGCGCGGGCGTACAATGAGCAGTTCTTC	CASSRLARAYNEQFF
TRBV10-2	TRBD1	NA	TRBJ1-2	TGCGCCAGCGCGATTGGACAGGGCGCCTATGGCTACACCTTC	CASAIGQGAYGYTF
TRBV19	TRBD2	NA	TRBJ2-2	TGTGCCAGTATTAGGACTAGAGGGACCGGGGAGCTGTTTTTT	CASIRTRGTGELFF
TRBV5-1	TRBD1	NA	TRBJ1-2	TGCGCCAGCAGCTTGGGACAGGGATTAAACTATGGCTACACCTTC	CASSLGQGLNYGYTF
TRBV20-1	NA	once	TRBJ1-1	TGCAGCTGTCGGGGGAACACTGAAGCTTTCTTT	CSCRGNTEAFF